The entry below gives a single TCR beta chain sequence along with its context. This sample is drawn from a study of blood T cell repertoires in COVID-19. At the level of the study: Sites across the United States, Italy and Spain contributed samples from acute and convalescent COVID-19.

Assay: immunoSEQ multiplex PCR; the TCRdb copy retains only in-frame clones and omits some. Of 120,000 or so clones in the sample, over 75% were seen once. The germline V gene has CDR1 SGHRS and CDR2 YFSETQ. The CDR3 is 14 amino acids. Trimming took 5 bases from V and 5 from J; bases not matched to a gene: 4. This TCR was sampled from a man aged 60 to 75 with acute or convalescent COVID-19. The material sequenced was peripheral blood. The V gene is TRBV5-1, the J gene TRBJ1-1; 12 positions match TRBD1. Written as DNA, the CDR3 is TGCGCCAGCAGGGGGACAGGGGGCGGGACTGAAGCTTTCTTT. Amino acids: CASRGTGGGTEAFF.